The present entry profiles one T cell receptor beta chain with its context. Assay: immunoSEQ multiplex PCR; the TCRdb copy retains only in-frame clones and omits some. The sample consists of 200,000 to 250,000 clones, over 80% of them appearing once. The CDR3 length is 16 residues. The V end was cut by 2 bases, the J end by 0 bases, with 11 bases between. Germline CDR1 and CDR2: MNHEY and SVGEGT. This sample is drawn from a study of blood T cell repertoires in COVID-19. Study context: In each case, the material was cDNA or gDNA derived from T cells, B-cell-depleted T cells, or PBMCs.

Sequencing was carried out using PBMCs or T cells enriched from blood (not recorded which). This receptor was obtained from a man aged 25 to 40 who had recovered from COVID-19. The rearrangement uses TRBV6-2 or TRBV6-3 and TRBJ1-5; possible D gene TRBD1, 5 bases. The CDR3 nucleotides are TGTGCCAGCAGTTACGTCAGGACATATAGCAATCAGCCCCAGCATTTT. Translation gives CASSYVRTYSNQPQHF.